A single sample is the source of the 16 T cell receptor beta chains below, sequenced in a study of cytomegalovirus exposure and HLA in healthy donors (dated by TCRdb to 2017 to 2019). Libraries were prepared through the immunoSEQ multiplex PCR assay. For the multiplex PCR, a mixture combining 60 forward primers for TCR Vbeta segments and 13 reverse primers for TCR Jbeta segments was used. Not all clones reach the TCRdb copy of this immuneACCESS table, which keeps in-frame sequences only. Checked studies attribute under half of the gap to unresolved V genes and leave the rest unexplained. The sample profile shows fewer than 200,000 clones; around four fifths of them were found once. Approximately 1.3% of the sample rests with the top ten. The sequencing sample was made of PBMCs. The receptors here all came from a man aged 25 to 40 in good health and CMV-seronegative.

This clone was counted a few times. The chain employs TRBV6-6 and TRBJ2-7, with 9 positions matching TRBD1. Germline V gene lookup returns CDR1 MNHNY and CDR2 SVGAGI (reference sequence). This CDR3 region has 15 residues. The ends lost 1 base at V and 6 bases at J; junction bases unmatched: 7. The CDR3 sequence is CASSYYSQGAFEQYF. The DNA of the CDR3 is TGTGCCAGCAGTTACTATTCACAGGGGGCTTTCGAGCAGTACTTC.

The rearrangement joins TRBV27 to TRBJ2-7; 8 bases align to TRBD1. The germline gives CDR1 MNHEY, CDR2 SMNVEV (reference sequence). This CDR3 contains 13 residues. Trimming removed 5 bases from V and 5 bases from J; junction bases left unmatched: 5. CDR3 sequence (DNA): TGTGCCAGCAGTCATTTGACAGGGGACGAGCAGTACTTC. This encodes CASSHLTGDEQYF.

The chain's CDR3 is CATSRPRTGIYEQYF. The CDR3 region has the DNA TGTGCCACCAGCAGGCCCCGGACAGGGATCTACGAGCAGTACTTC. V usage is TRBV15 and J usage is TRBJ2-5; 8 positions match TRBD1. The closer fit of TRBJ2-7 to the DNA end suggests the J call may be wrong. This CDR3 spans 15 amino acids. Germline values: CDR1 LNHNV, CDR2 YYDKDF (reference sequence).

The chain carries TRBV4-1 and TRBJ1-6; D perhaps matches TRBD1 (5 bases). Germline CDR1 and CDR2: MGHRA and YSYEKL. The CDR3 contains 17 residues. V lost 2 bases to trimming and J lost 8 bases, with 19 bases between them. For the CDR3, the DNA is TGCGCCAGCAGCCAACCCTCGGGGGGGAGGAGGCATTCACCCCTCCACTTT. Protein sequence: CASSQPSGGRRHSPLHF.

The V and J genes are TRBV13 and TRBJ2-7; 8 bases agree with TRBD1. Per germline, CDR1 PRHDT and CDR2 FYEKMQ (reference sequence). The CDR3 runs to 15 residues. J was trimmed by 6 bases and V by 7 bases; bases with no gene match: 14. CDR3 DNA sequence: TGTGCCAGCACCCCCCCGACAGGGGCAGGGAGCGAGCAGTACTTC. Protein product: CASTPPTGAGSEQYF.

The genes are TRBV7-6 and TRBJ2-5; 9 bases map to TRBD2. Germline trimming cut 2 bases from V and 5 bases from J; bases unmatched to any gene: 9. This CDR3 comprises 16 residues. Per germline, CDR1 SGHVS and CDR2 FNYEAQ. The CDR3 spells CASSLLVAGEGETQYF. For the CDR3, the DNA is TGTGCCAGCAGCTTATTGGTAGCGGGAGAGGGTGAGACCCAGTACTTC.

The chain recombines TRBV4-1 with TRBJ2-3, with D perhaps matching TRBD1 (6 bases). The CDR3 loop spans 16 amino acids. Per the germline V gene, CDR1 is MGHRA and CDR2 is YSYEKL. V was pared by 1 base and J by 0 bases, with 11 bases between. The CDR3 reads CASSQAPQGSTDTQYF. As DNA, the CDR3 is TGCGCCAGCAGCCAAGCGCCGCAGGGGAGCACAGATACGCAGTATTTT.

This rearrangement joins TRBV2 to TRBJ2-2; D unresolved. Germline-derived CDR1 and CDR2 are SNHLY and FYNNEI. CDR3 length: 14 amino acids. The V end was cut by 6 bases, the J end by 3 bases, with 11 bases between. CDR3 DNA sequence: TGTGCCAGCAGACGCGATCTAGACACCGGGGAGCTGTTTTTT. Amino acid sequence: CASRRDLDTGELFF.

This clone was recorded a few times. This chain joins TRBV4-1 and TRBJ1-1, with a tentative D call TRBD1 (5 bases). CDR1 and CDR2 from the germline V gene are MGHRA and YSYEKL. V gave up 1 base and J gave up 1 base, with 10 bases separating them. The CDR3 consists of 15 residues. The CDR3 nucleotides read TGCGCCAGCAGCCAAGCGGGGGGACCGAACACTGAAGCTTTCTTT. Protein sequence: CASSQAGGPNTEAFF.

This clone showed up just a few times. This chain connects TRBV11-2 to TRBJ1-1, with D possibly being TRBD1 (6 bases). There are 16 residues in the CDR3. Germline CDR1 is SGHAT and CDR2 is FQNNGV. With 5 bases removed from V and 4 bases from J, the gap between germline ends came to 20 bases. CDR3 sequence: CASSLSSWGPGTEAFF. The CDR3 nucleotides are TGTGCCAGCAGCCTTTCCTCTTGGGGGCCGGGCACTGAAGCTTTCTTT.

The rearrangement joins TRBV30 to TRBJ1-2; no firm D call. Trimming removed 0 bases from V and 7 bases from J, with 6 bases in between. Germline lookup yields CDR1 GTSNPN and CDR2 SVGIG (reference sequence). The length of the CDR3 is 11 residues. CDR3 in DNA: TGTGCCTGGAGTGTTCGCGGTGGCTACACCTTC. Its protein is CAWSVRGGYTF. Drawing the rest from reference TRBV30 and TRBJ1-2, the complete variable domain is SQTIHQWPATLVQPVGSPLSLECTVEGTSNPNLYWYRQAAGRGLQLLFYSVGIGQISSEVPQNLSASRPQDRQFILSSKKLLLSDSGFYLCAWSVRGGYTFGSGTRLTVV.

This sequence joins TRBV30 and TRBJ1-4; TRBD1 might be the D (6 bases). Germline CDR1 is GTSNPN and CDR2 is SVGIG (reference sequence). The CDR3 has 14 residues. The V gene lost 3 bases and the J gene lost 4 bases, with 12 bases spanning the gap. CDR3 in amino acids: CAWRLQGYNEKLFF. The CDR3, as DNA: TGTGCCTGGAGGTTACAGGGCTATAATGAAAAACTGTTTTTT.

The V gene is TRBV28, the J gene TRBJ1-2, with a possible D match to TRBD1 (5 bases). This CDR3 comprises 17 residues. Trimming took 3 bases from V and 0 from J, leaving 17 bases between them. Germline loops: CDR1 MDHEN, CDR2 SYDVKM. The CDR3 region has the DNA TGTGCCAGCAGTTTGGGTTTTCCTGGGACTTCTAACTATGGCTACACCTTC. This codes for CASSLGFPGTSNYGYTF.

The chain joins TRBV6-5 to TRBJ1-1; 7 bases match TRBD1. The CDR3 has 13 residues. CDR1 and CDR2 (germline): MNHEY, SVGAGI. V gave up 8 bases and J gave up 1 base; unmatched junction bases: 4. The DNA of the CDR3 is TGTGCCAGCGCTGACAGGGCGAACACTGAAGCTTTCTTT. Its translation is CASADRANTEAFF.

V gene TRBV4-1 combines with J gene TRBJ1-5; D perhaps matches TRBD1 (5 bases). Trimming took off 0 bases at V and 7 bases at J, with 19 bases between the two ends. In germline, CDR1 is MGHRA, CDR2 YSYEKL. The CDR3 runs 17 residues. The CDR3 here is CASSQDGGEGVRQPQHF. CDR3 nucleotides: TGCGCCAGCAGCCAAGACGGTGGTGAAGGGGTTCGGCAGCCCCAGCATTTT.

The chain carries TRBV6-5 and TRBJ2-7; 7 bases line up with TRBD1. The CDR3 is 13 amino acids. The V segment lost 2 bases and the J segment 3 bases; nucleotides outside the gene matches: 1. The germline gives CDR1 MNHEY, CDR2 SVGAGI. The CDR3 DNA is TGTGCCAGCAGTTACGACAGGGACTACGAGCAGTACTTC. Protein product: CASSYDRDYEQYF.